Listed below are T cell receptor beta chains from one sample, sequenced in a study of T cells in Graves' hyperthyroidism and ophthalmopathy. Each CDR3 protein gets one entry after TCRdb re-called the multiplex PCR reads with MiXCR. This table holds fewer than 650,000 distinct CDR3 sequences, under 15% found once. Source material: blood. Every receptor here comes from a middle-aged woman with Graves' ophthalmopathy. CDR3s include the opening cysteine and the closing phenylalanine or tryptophan. A D gene is named only where the DNA matches it firmly. Size is stated for part of the rows, as once, few or many counts, or as a class when the clone is expanded.

D gene | J gene | V gene | clone size | CDR3 protein | CDR3 DNA
. | TRBJ1-2 | TRBV20-1 | many | CSAPLMAGDYGYTF | TGCAGTGCTCCCCTCATGGCAGGGGACTATGGCTACACCTTC
. | TRBJ1-5 | TRBV6-1 | few | CASSSRHNQPQHF | TGTGCCAGCAGCTCGCGACATAATCAGCCCCAGCATTTT
. | TRBJ2-7 | TRBV7-3 | few | CASSLTATSSYEQYF | TGTGCCAGCAGCTTAACGGCGACTTCCTCCTACGAGCAGTACTTC
. | TRBJ1-5 | TRBV12-5 | . | CASGSMGGLPYGNQPQHF | TGTGCTAGTGGTTCTATGGGAGGGCTTCCCTACGGCAATCAGCCCCAGCATTTT
. | TRBJ2-5 | TRBV6-2/TRBV6-3 | many | CASSNRGEGETQYF | TGTGCCAGCTCCAATAGGGGAGAGGGGGAGACCCAGTACTTC
. | TRBJ2-5 | TRBV24-1 | many | CATSDMEGGKETQYF | TGTGCCACCAGTGACATGGAAGGGGGGAAAGAGACCCAGTACTTC
. | TRBJ1-5 | TRBV7-9 | many | CASSDWFQPQHF | TGTGCCAGCAGCGACTGGTTCCAGCCCCAGCATTTT
TRBD1 | TRBJ2-7 | TRBV20-1 | . | CSVGTGDYEQYF | TGCAGTGTTGGGACAGGAGACTACGAGCAGTACTTC
. | TRBJ2-2 | TRBV30 | many | CAWSPIIPMNTGELFF | TGTGCCTGGAGCCCAATCATTCCGATGAACACCGGGGAGCTGTTTTTT
. | TRBJ2-7 | TRBV6-2/TRBV6-3 | many | CATKPDTRIAYEQYF | TGTGCCACCAAACCAGACACCCGTATCGCCTACGAGCAGTACTTC
TRBD1 | TRBJ2-5 | TRBV6-1 | . | CASKLGTGVETQYF | TGTGCCAGCAAGCTAGGGACAGGGGTAGAGACCCAGTACTTC
. | TRBJ1-1 | TRBV4-1 | many | CASSQVEGVNTEAFF | TGCGCCAGCAGCCAAGTGGAAGGGGTAAACACTGAAGCTTTCTTT
. | TRBJ2-7 | TRBV6-5 | many | CASSYLVGAYEQYF | TGTGCCAGCAGTTACTTAGTGGGGGCCTACGAGCAGTACTTC
TRBD2 | TRBJ2-7 | TRBV28 | many | CASLDASGTNSYEQYF | TGTGCCTCCCTTGATGCTAGCGGGACTAACTCCTACGAGCAGTACTTC
. | TRBJ1-5 | TRBV19 | many | CASSWQDPDQPQHF | TGTGCCAGTAGTTGGCAGGATCCGGATCAGCCCCAGCATTTT
. | TRBJ1-2 | TRBV6-1 | . | CASRLAGDGLYGYTF | TGTGCCAGCAGACTGGCGGGGGATGGATTGTATGGCTACACCTTC
. | TRBJ2-6 | TRBV18 | . | CASSPSGSGTNVLTF | TGTGCCAGCTCACCATCGGGGTCAGGGACCAACGTCCTGACTTTC
TRBD2 | TRBJ2-7 | TRBV20-1 | many | CSARNPSSGISSEQYF | TGCAGTGCGCGCAACCCTTCTAGCGGGATTTCTTCCGAGCAGTACTTC
. | TRBJ1-2 | TRBV15 | many | CATSRDIVNCGYTF | TGTGCCACCAGCAGAGATATAGTGAACTGTGGCTACACCTTC
. | TRBJ2-7 | TRBV28 | many | CASRRSGYEQYF | TGTGCCAGCAGACGTAGCGGCTACGAGCAGTACTTC
. | TRBJ2-5 | TRBV11-2 | many | CASSLDLGSSETQYF | TGTGCCAGCAGCTTAGACCTCGGGAGTTCAGAGACCCAGTACTTC
. | TRBJ1-6 | TRBV2 | many | CASNIYNSPLHF | TGTGCCAGCAACATTTATAATTCACCCCTCCACTTT
. | TRBJ2-2 | TRBV6-4 | many | CASSGSSWEDTGELFF | TGTGCCAGCAGTGGCTCCTCTTGGGAGGACACCGGGGAGCTGTTTTTT
. | TRBJ1-3 | TRBV6-5 | few | CASSFRASSGNTIYF | TGTGCCAGCAGTTTCAGGGCCTCCTCTGGAAACACCATATATTTT
TRBD2 | TRBJ2-4 | TRBV24-1 | many | CATSDPRRGTHIQYF | TGTGCCACCAGTGACCCCCGGCGGGGGACCCACATTCAGTACTTC
. | TRBJ2-7 | TRBV28 | . | CASLLTGRGTYEQYF | TGTGCCAGCCTTTTGACGGGACGGGGAACCTACGAGCAGTACTTC
. | TRBJ1-6 | TRBV30 | few | CAWSGQINSPLHF | TGTGCCTGGTCGGGGCAGATTAATTCACCCCTCCACTTT
. | TRBJ2-4 | TRBV7-2 | many | CASSLSLASNIQYF | TGTGCCAGCAGCTTATCCCTAGCCTCGAACATTCAGTACTTC
. | TRBJ2-2 | TRBV19 | many | CATLKGTGELFF | TGTGCCACCCTAAAGGGGACCGGGGAGCTGTTTTTT
TRBD1 | TRBJ1-1 | TRBV11-2 | few | CASSYGTGKGGAFF | TGTGCCAGCAGCTATGGGACAGGGAAAGGTGGGGCTTTCTTT
TRBD2 | TRBJ2-5 | TRBV29-1 | many | CSVPLAGGQETQYF | TGCAGCGTTCCCTTAGCGGGAGGGCAAGAGACCCAGTACTTC
TRBD2 | TRBJ2-3 | TRBV27 | many | CASSSRTSGTDTQYF | TGTGCCAGCAGTTCCCGGACTAGTGGCACAGATACGCAGTATTTT
. | TRBJ2-7 | TRBV12-3/TRBV12-4 | . | CASSSQRGGDEQYF | TGTGCCAGCAGTTCCCAACGGGGCGGCGACGAGCAGTACTTC
. | TRBJ2-7 | TRBV7-9 | . | CASSLSGPDEQYF | TGTGCCAGCAGCTTATCGGGTCCCGACGAGCAGTACTTC
TRBD1 | TRBJ1-5 | TRBV6-2/TRBV6-3 | . | CASSKTGGTGIDQPQHF | TGTGCCAGCAGTAAGACTGGCGGGACAGGGATCGATCAGCCCCAGCATTTT
. | TRBJ1-6 | TRBV2 | many | CASSERQGMGTNSPLHF | TGTGCCAGCAGTGAACGGCAGGGGATGGGAACTAATTCACCCCTCCACTTT
TRBD2 | TRBJ2-1 | TRBV20-1 | few | CSAFPGTSGSNEQFF | TGCAGTGCCTTCCCCGGGACTAGCGGGAGCAATGAGCAGTTCTTC
TRBD1 | TRBJ1-1 | TRBV3-1 | many | CASSQTGGWTEAFF | TGTGCCAGCAGCCAAACAGGGGGCTGGACTGAAGCTTTCTTT
TRBD1 | TRBJ1-2 | TRBV6-2/TRBV6-3 | . | CASNDRGGLYGYTF | TGTGCCAGCAATGACAGGGGGGGCCTCTATGGCTACACCTTC
. | TRBJ2-7 | TRBV11-2 | many | CASSLLGAEQYF | TGTGCCAGCAGCCTGTTGGGGGCAGAGCAGTACTTC
. | TRBJ2-5 | TRBV6-1 | many | CAIAPTGQETQYF | TGTGCCATCGCCCCTACAGGTCAAGAGACCCAGTACTTC
. | TRBJ2-5 | TRBV7-9 | many | CASSLAGTVGETQYF | TGTGCCAGCAGCTTAGCAGGGACCGTTGGAGAGACCCAGTACTTC
TRBD1 | TRBJ1-5 | TRBV19 | many | CASSNWDSLNQPQHF | TGTGCCAGTAGTAACTGGGACAGCTTAAATCAGCCCCAGCATTTT
TRBD1 | TRBJ2-7 | TRBV11-2 | . | CASSSQTLGQGGEQYF | TGTGCCAGCAGCAGTCAAACGCTAGGACAGGGGGGCGAGCAGTACTTC
TRBD2 | TRBJ2-7 | TRBV6-2/TRBV6-3 | many | CASSNRHGLAGDGYEQYF | TGTGCCAGCAGTAACAGACATGGACTAGCGGGAGACGGGTACGAGCAGTACTTC
. | TRBJ1-5 | TRBV7-8 | few | CASSAGANEGQPQHF | TGTGCCAGCTCCGCAGGGGCCAATGAGGGTCAGCCCCAGCATTTT
. | TRBJ1-5 | TRBV7-8 | many | CASSLGGFVGGPQHF | TGTGCCAGCAGCTTAGGAGGTTTCGTAGGGGGGCCCCAGCATTTT
. | TRBJ2-7 | TRBV28 | many | CASSFQGFNEQYF | TGTGCCAGCAGTTTTCAGGGATTTAACGAGCAGTACTTC
. | TRBJ1-3 | TRBV28 | many | CASSFRVGGNTIYF | TGTGCCAGCAGTTTCAGGGTGGGAGGAAACACCATATATTTT
TRBD2 | TRBJ2-6 | TRBV11-2 | . | CASSWGVLAGLSGANVLTF | TGTGCCAGCAGCTGGGGCGTACTAGCGGGCCTCTCTGGGGCCAACGTCCTGACTTTC
TRBD2 | TRBJ2-1 | TRBV11-2 | many | CASSLGGGEQFF | TGTGCCAGCAGCTTAGGGGGGGGTGAGCAGTTCTTC